One T cell receptor beta chain is described in this entry. This entry comes from a study of OX40 agonist ivuxolimab in advanced cancers. For the study at large: People who had prior anti-PD-1, anti-PD-L1 or anti-CTLA-4 therapy could take part, and around 40% had some.

Trimming stripped 3 bases from V and 2 bases from J, with 5 bases between. CDR1 KGHSH and CDR2 LQKENI come from the germline V gene. The CDR3 consists of 13 residues. The method was immunoSEQ multiplex PCR; TCRdb's version includes in-frame clones alone and lacks a portion of them. The sample lists 26,000 or so clones; roughly 80% were seen once. The chain recombines TRBV18 with TRBJ2-1; D might be TRBD1 (5 bases). The TCR was taken from an adult with an advanced solid tumor such as melanoma, head and neck, liver or kidney cancer. The sequencing used CD4+ or CD8+ T cells sorted from blood, collected in a trial of the OX40 agonist ivuxolimab. CDR3 DNA sequence: TGTGCCAGCTCACCGGACACCTACAATGAGCAGTTCTTC. As protein: CASSPDTYNEQFF.